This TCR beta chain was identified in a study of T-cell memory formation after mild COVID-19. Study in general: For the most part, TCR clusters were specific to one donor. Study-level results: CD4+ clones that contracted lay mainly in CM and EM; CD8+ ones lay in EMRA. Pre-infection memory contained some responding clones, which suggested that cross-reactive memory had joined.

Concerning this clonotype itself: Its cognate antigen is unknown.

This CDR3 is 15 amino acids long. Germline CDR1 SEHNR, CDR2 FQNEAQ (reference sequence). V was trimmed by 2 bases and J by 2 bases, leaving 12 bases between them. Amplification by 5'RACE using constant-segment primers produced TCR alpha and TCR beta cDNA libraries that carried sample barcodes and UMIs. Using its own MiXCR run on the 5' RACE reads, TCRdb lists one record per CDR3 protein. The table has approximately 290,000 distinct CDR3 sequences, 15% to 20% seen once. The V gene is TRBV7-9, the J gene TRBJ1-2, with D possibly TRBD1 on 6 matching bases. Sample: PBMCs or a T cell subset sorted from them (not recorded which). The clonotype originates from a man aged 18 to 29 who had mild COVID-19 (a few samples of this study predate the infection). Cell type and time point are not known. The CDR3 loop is CASSLSGGLNYGYTF. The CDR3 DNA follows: TGTGCCAGCAGCTTATCCGGGGGGCTCAACTATGGCTACACCTTC. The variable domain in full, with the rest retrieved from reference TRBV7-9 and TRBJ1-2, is DTGVSQNPRHKITKRGQNVTFRCDPISEHNRLYWYRQTLGQGPEFLTYFQNEAQLEKSRLLSDRFSAERPKGSFSTLEIQRTEQGDSAMYLCASSLSGGLNYGYTFGSGTRLTVV.